The entry below gives a single TCR beta chain sequence along with its context. Its specificity is not known. The source of the sample is a study of cytomegalovirus exposure and HLA in healthy donors. General study results and limits: Most TCRs appeared rarely, but some public TCRs recurred in many donors. Confirmation was obtained in vitro that a few CMV-associated chains are specific for CMV antigens. The study labeled approximately 150 TCR beta chains cytomegalovirus-associated.

The donors belonged to the approximately 120-subject validation cohort, separate from the roughly 700-subject first cohort. TCRdb keeps only in-frame clones here, not all; method: immunoSEQ multiplex PCR. The sample contains 150,000 to 200,000 clones, approximately 87% of which appear only once. Sequenced material: PBMCs. The source is a woman in her thirties in good health and CMV-seronegative.

The CDR3 loop is CASRLAGSTDTQYF. The DNA of the CDR3 is TGTGCCAGCCGACTAGCGGGGTCCACAGATACGCAGTATTTT. The chain recombines TRBV6-5 with TRBJ2-3; TRBD2 matches 11 bases. V lost 8 bases to trimming and J lost 2 bases; unmatched junction nucleotides: 3. Germline CDR1 reads MNHEY; CDR2 reads SVGAGI. The CDR3 consists of 14 residues.